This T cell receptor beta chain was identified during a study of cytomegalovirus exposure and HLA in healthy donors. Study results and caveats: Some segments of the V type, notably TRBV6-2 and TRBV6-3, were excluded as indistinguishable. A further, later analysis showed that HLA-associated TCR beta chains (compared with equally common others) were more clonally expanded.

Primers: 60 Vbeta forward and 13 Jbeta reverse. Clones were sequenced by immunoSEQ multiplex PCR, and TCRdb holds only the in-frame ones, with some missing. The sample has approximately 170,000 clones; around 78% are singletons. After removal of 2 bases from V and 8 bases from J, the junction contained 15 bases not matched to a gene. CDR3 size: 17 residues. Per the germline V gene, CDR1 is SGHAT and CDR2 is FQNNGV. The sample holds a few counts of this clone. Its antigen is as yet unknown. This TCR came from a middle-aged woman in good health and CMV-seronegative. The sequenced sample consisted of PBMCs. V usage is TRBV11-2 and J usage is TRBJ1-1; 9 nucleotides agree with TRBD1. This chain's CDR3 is CASSLWGRDRVKKEAFF. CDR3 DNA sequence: TGTGCCAGCAGCTTATGGGGCCGGGACAGGGTAAAGAAGGAAGCTTTCTTT. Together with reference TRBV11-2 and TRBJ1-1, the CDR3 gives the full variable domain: EAGVAQSPRYKIIEKRQSVAFWCNPISGHATLYWYQQILGQGPKLLIQFQNNGVVDDSQLPKDRFSAERLKGVDSTLKIQPAKLEDSAVYLCASSLWGRDRVKKEAFFGQGTRLTVV.